This entry lists 9 T cell receptor beta chains sequenced from one sample in a study of CD8+ T cells in alopecia areata. Described treatment: oral pan-JAK inhibitor, 5-10 mg twice daily. Sequencing used cDNA as its template, made by extracting RNA and reverse transcribing it. Clones were sequenced by immunoSEQ multiplex PCR, and TCRdb holds only the in-frame ones, with some missing. The data show some 190,000 clones, 40% to 65% seen once. The material sequenced was CD8+ T cells sorted from blood, taken around week 52, from a patient treated with tofacitinib. The receptors stem from a human donor with alopecia areata.

This clone showed up just a few times. The chain uses TRBV11-2 and TRBJ2-7; weak D call: TRBD2 (6 bases). The CDR3 length is 12 residues. The V gene lost 3 bases and the J gene lost 5 bases, with 8 bases spanning the gap. CDR1 SGHAT and CDR2 FQNNGV come from the germline V gene. The CDR3 DNA is TGTGCCAGCAGCTTTGGGGAGGACGAGCAGTACTTC. It is translated as CASSFGEDEQYF. Full variable domain (remainder filled in from reference TRBV11-2 and TRBJ2-7): EAGVAQSPRYKIIEKRQSVAFWCNPISGHATLYWYQQILGQGPKLLIQFQNNGVVDDSQLPKDRFSAERLKGVDSTLKIQPAKLEDSAVYLCASSFGEDEQYFGPGTRLTVT.

The chain couples TRBV9 to TRBJ1-1; no firm D call. This CDR3 region has 14 residues. With 0 bases removed from V and 4 bases from J, the gap between germline ends came to 10 bases. Germline values: CDR1 SGDLS, CDR2 YYNGEE. The CDR3 here is CASSVDGRGTEAFF. The DNA for the CDR3 is TGTGCCAGCAGCGTAGACGGACGGGGCACTGAAGCTTTCTTT.

CDR3 protein: CASSWTGSYNEQFF. The CDR3, as DNA: TGTGCCAGCAGCTGGACAGGGTCCTACAATGAGCAGTTCTTC. The V call is TRBV6-1, the J call TRBJ2-1; 8 nucleotides align to TRBD1. With V trimmed by 6 bases and J by 1 base, 2 bases remained unmatched. The CDR3 sequence is 14 residues long. The germline V gene encodes CDR1 MNHNS and CDR2 SASEGT.

The V gene is TRBV30, the J gene TRBJ2-3; no reliable D call. CDR3 length equals 12 residues. Germline V CDR1 and CDR2: GTSNPN, SVGIG (reference sequence). Deletions cut 0 bases from V and 6 bases from J, with 7 bases between. The CDR3 coding sequence is TGTGCCTGGAGTGTACATTCGGATACGCAGTATTTT. It encodes CAWSVHSDTQYF.

A few counts support this clone. This sample includes further DNA sequences coding for the same CDR3. J is TRBJ2-7 and V is TRBV13; 9 bases line up with TRBD1. This CDR3 has 13 amino acids. V was pared by 4 bases and J by 4 bases, with 2 bases of the junction left unmatched. Germline assignment: CDR1 PRHDT and CDR2 FYEKMQ (reference sequence). The CDR3 loop is CASSSGQGYEQYF. CDR3 coding DNA: TGTGCCAGCAGCTCGGGACAGGGATACGAGCAGTACTTC.

The chain employs TRBV19 and TRBJ1-2, with a tentative D call TRBD1 (5 bases). This CDR3 spans 12 amino acids. V lost 4 bases to trimming and J lost 7 bases, with 10 bases between them. CDR1 and CDR2 (germline): LNHDA, SQIVND (reference sequence). Written as DNA, the CDR3 is TGTGCCAGTAGTAGGGACTGGATTGGCTACACCTTC. Translation: CASSRDWIGYTF.

The chain combines TRBV4-3 with TRBJ2-3, with 7 nucleotides matching TRBD1. Germline lookup yields CDR1 LGHNA and CDR2 YSLEER. After removal of 1 base from V and 11 bases from J, the junction contained 3 bases not matched to a gene. The CDR3 runs 12 residues. CDR3 in amino acids: CASSQGGGEQYF. In DNA form, the CDR3 reads TGCGCCAGCAGCCAAGGAGGGGGCGAGCAGTATTTT.

The count of this clone is one. The genes are TRBV9 and TRBJ2-5, with 10 bases identical to TRBD1. The CDR3 length is 16 residues. V was clipped by 3 bases and J by 1 base; unmatched bases: 6. CDR1 is SGDLS, CDR2 YYNGEE, per germline. CDR3 DNA sequence: TGTGCCAGCAGCGGGACAGGGGGGTCCCTCCAAGAGACCCAGTACTTC. Its translation is CASSGTGGSLQETQYF.

The table lists this clone with a few counts. The genes are TRBV6-5 and TRBJ1-5, with D perhaps matching TRBD1 (5 bases). CDR1 and CDR2 (germline): MNHEY, SVGAGI. This CDR3 contains 15 residues. The ends were cut back, 5 bases at V and 4 bases at J, with 15 bases in the middle. CDR3 nucleotides: TGTGCCAGCAGTGTCCGTATGGGGCCGAATCAGCCCCAGCATTTT. Its translation is CASSVRMGPNQPQHF.